The next 16 T cell receptor beta chains were all read from a single sample in a study of T cells in Graves' hyperthyroidism and ophthalmopathy. TCR beta CDR3 region amplification was performed from RNA transcripts. The TCR CDR3 was amplified in a first-round RT-PCR using the HTBI primer set. TCRdb re-derived calls from the multiplex PCR reads in MiXCR, one entry per CDR3 protein. The sample lists 300,000 to 350,000 distinct CDR3 sequences; roughly 20% were seen once. The sequenced sample was blood. These receptors originate from a woman in her forties or fifties with Graves' hyperthyroidism.

This clonotype was detected ten times or more. The chain joins TRBV12-3 or TRBV12-4 to TRBJ1-2; the match to TRBD1 covers 10 bases. Trimming cost V 5 bases and J 6 bases; bases outside gene matches: 3. The CDR3 has 13 amino acids. Here the CDR3 reads CASSPGTGDGYTF. Here the CDR3 DNA reads TGTGCCAGCAGTCCCGGGACAGGGGATGGCTACACCTTC.

The genes are TRBV5-6 and TRBJ1-2; a weak D match, TRBD1 (6 bases). V was pared by 5 bases and J by 6 bases, with 17 bases between. The CDR3 is 14 residues long. Germline CDR1 and CDR2: SGHDT and YYEEEE. CDR3 in amino acids: CASSSTYREDGYTF. CDR3 nucleotide sequence: TGTGCCAGCAGTTCAACTTACAGGGAAGATGGCTACACCTTC.

Concerning this clonotype itself: Sequence at one end of the junction differs from germline and may be a read error. This chain joins TRBV7-9 and TRBJ2-4, with D maybe TRBD1 (6 bases). The CDR3 contains 10 residues. The germline V gene encodes CDR1 SEHNR and CDR2 FQNEAQ (reference sequence). The CDR3 DNA is TGCGGACAGCGAGAAAACATTCAGTACTTC. Protein product: CGQRENIQYF.

This chain joins TRBV25-1 and TRBJ2-7; D remains ambiguous. From germline, CDR1 is MGHDK and CDR2 SYGVNS. The CDR3 loop spans 12 amino acids. Trimming stripped 8 bases from V and 4 bases from J, with 12 bases between. In DNA, the CDR3 is TGTGCCAGCTCTCTCCCGAGATACGAGCAGTACTTC. Its protein is CASSLPRYEQYF.

The CDR3 coding sequence is TGCAGTGCTCGACAGGGAGTCCTAGAGACCCAGTACTTC. It yields the protein CSARQGVLETQYF. V usage is TRBV20-1 and J usage is TRBJ2-5; 7 bases fit TRBD1. The CDR3 runs 13 residues. CDR1 and CDR2 from the germline V gene are DFQATT and SNEGSKA (reference sequence). V shed 5 bases, J shed 4 bases, and the junction held 7 bases outside the gene matches.

This clonotype was detected a few times. The V gene is TRBV9, the J gene TRBJ2-7, with TRBD1 matching 8 bases. There are 15 residues in the CDR3. The V gene end was trimmed by 0 bases and the J gene end by 1 base; junction bases not matched to a gene: 3. The V gene's germline CDR1 is SGDLS and CDR2 YYNGEE. CDR3 nucleotide sequence: TGTGCCAGCAGCGTAGCGGGACAGGATTCCTACGAGCAGTACTTC. Its translation is CASSVAGQDSYEQYF.

This clonotype has a count of ten or more. The rearrangement uses TRBV5-1 and TRBJ2-1; tentatively, D is TRBD1 or TRBD2 (5 bases each). The CDR3 is made up of 16 amino acids. From germline, CDR1 is SGHRS and CDR2 YFSETQ. Trimming stripped 4 bases from V and 5 bases from J, with 19 bases between. CDR3 loop: CASSPGPPRIDNEQFF. The DNA for the CDR3 is TGCGCCAGCAGCCCGGGACCCCCACGGATAGACAATGAGCAGTTCTTC.

At least ten counts were recorded for this clonotype. This chain joins TRBV5-1 and TRBJ2-5; D remains ambiguous. This CDR3 is 14 amino acids long. With 4 bases removed from V and 5 bases from J, the gap between germline ends came to 15 bases. Looked up from germline, CDR1 is SGHRS and CDR2 is YFSETQ. The CDR3 region has the DNA TGCGCCAGCAGCCTCTTGGGAACCAGGGAGACCCAGTACTTC. Translation: CASSLLGTRETQYF.

This clonotype was observed a handful of times. The chain recombines TRBV5-1 with TRBJ1-4; 7 bases are shared with TRBD1. In germline, CDR1 is SGHRS, CDR2 YFSETQ. The CDR3 contains 16 residues. Trimming removed 4 bases from V and 4 bases from J; junction bases left unmatched: 10. CDR3 nucleotide sequence: TGCGCCAGCAGCCCCGGGTGGGACAGCCTTAATGAAAAACTGTTTTTT. This translates into CASSPGWDSLNEKLFF. The full variable domain, its missing parts supplied by reference TRBV5-1 and TRBJ1-4, is KAGVTQTPRYLIKTRGQQVTLSCSPISGHRSVSWYQQTPGQGLQFLFEYFSETQRNKGNFPGRFSGRQFSNSRSEMNVSTLELGDSALYLCASSPGWDSLNEKLFFGSGTQLSVL.

This clonotype was observed a handful of times. This chain links TRBV7-8 with TRBJ1-4; TRBD1 agrees at 9 bases. Germline V gene lookup returns CDR1 SGHVS and CDR2 FQNEAQ. This CDR3 is 14 amino acids long. The V and J ends lost 4 bases and 7 bases, in that order; junction bases with no gene match: 4. The CDR3 bases are TGTGCCAGCAGCTCTGGGGACAGGGTTGAAAAACTGTTTTTT. Its protein product is CASSSGDRVEKLFF.

This rearrangement joins TRBV20-1 to TRBJ1-1; tentative D call: TRBD1 (5 bases). The germline CDR1 and CDR2 sequences are DFQATT and SNEGSKA (reference sequence). This CDR3 is built from 13 residues. Trimming removed 4 bases at V and 1 base at J, with 10 bases between. CDR3 nucleotides: TGCAGTGCTACGATGGGGGAGAACACTGAAGCTTTCTTT. Residues: CSATMGENTEAFF.

Of note for this clonotype: A much larger clonotype is one base distant, so this may be a read error. V usage is TRBV24-1 and J usage is TRBJ2-1; TRBD1 aligns across 8 bases. The length of the CDR3 is 15 residues. Germline V gene lookup returns CDR1 KGHDR and CDR2 SFDVKD. The CDR3 loop reads CATSDMTGVRDEQLF. The DNA for the CDR3 is TGTGCCACCAGTGATATGACAGGGGTGAGGGATGAGCAGCTCTTC.

This chain uses TRBV6-1 with TRBJ2-2, with TRBD1 matching over 10 bases. The CDR3 length is 15 residues. Germline V gene data show CDR1 as MNHNS and CDR2 as SASEGT. Unmatched junction bases numbered 7, after V lost 7 bases and J lost 5 bases. Here the CDR3 reads CASTGTGAGTGELFF. The DNA for the CDR3 is TGTGCCAGCACCGGGACAGGGGCAGGAACCGGGGAGCTGTTTTTT.

The table lists this clonotype with many counts. The gene calls are TRBV28 and TRBJ2-1, with 7 bases lining up with TRBD2. The CDR3 covers 14 residues. Looked up from germline, CDR1 is MDHEN and CDR2 is SYDVKM. With V trimmed by 7 bases and J by 3 bases, 6 bases remained unmatched. The CDR3 reads CASMFERDYNEQFF. The CDR3 DNA follows: TGTGCCAGCATGTTTGAGCGGGACTACAATGAGCAGTTCTTC.

This clonotype was recorded many times. The V and J genes are TRBV30 and TRBJ1-1; 8 nucleotides agree with TRBD1. Per germline, CDR1 GTSNPN and CDR2 SVGIG (reference sequence). V lost 2 bases to trimming and J lost 5 bases; unmatched junction nucleotides: 10. This CDR3 has 15 residues. The CDR3 is CAWSMAGGIRTEAFF. Written as DNA, the CDR3 is TGTGCCTGGAGTATGGCAGGGGGCATAAGGACTGAAGCTTTCTTT.

This clonotype was counted ten times or more. The chain employs TRBV3-1 and TRBJ2-3, with 7 positions matching TRBD2. The CDR3 totals 14 residues. The V and J ends lost 0 bases and 8 bases, in that order; junction bases with no gene match: 5. CDR1 and CDR2 (germline): LGHDT, YNNKEL (reference sequence). The chain's CDR3 is CASSQEGSGGTQYF. DNA of the CDR3: TGTGCCAGCAGCCAAGAGGGCTCGGGGGGTACGCAGTATTTT.